These 8 T cell receptor beta chains were sequenced from one sample in a study of blood T cells in healthy people across ages. Combining a sample-barcoded 5' primer with a J-beta primer mix, a second PCR ran for 7 to 11 cycles. One entry per CDR3 protein, called by TCRdb with MiXCR from the 5' RACE reads. Here the sample spans fewer than 950,000 distinct CDR3 sequences, 40% to 65% being singletons. Sequencing was done on a sample of blood. Receptor source: a man older than 75 in good health.

The V gene is TRBV10-3, the J gene TRBJ2-3; D is ambiguous. CDR1 and CDR2 (germline): ENHRY, SYGVKD. The CDR3 has 14 residues. V was clipped by 11 bases and J by 2 bases, with 17 bases between them. CDR3 nucleotides: TGTGCCTCAAACGTGGGCGAAAACACAGATACGCAGTATTTT. Its translation is CASNVGENTDTQYF.

This CDR3 is CSARGVQPREKLFF. The CDR3 DNA sequence: TGCAGTGCTAGAGGGGTGCAACCACGGGAAAAACTGTTTTTT. The rearrangement links TRBV20-1 to TRBJ1-4; no clear D. Deletions cut 1 base from V and 8 bases from J, with 14 bases between. The CDR3 is made up of 14 amino acids. The germline gives CDR1 DFQATT, CDR2 SNEGSKA (reference sequence).

The V gene is TRBV3-1, the J gene TRBJ1-4; 7 nucleotides align to TRBD1. The length of the CDR3 is 15 residues. The V and J ends lost 6 bases and 5 bases, in that order; junction bases with no gene match: 9. CDR1 is LGHDT, CDR2 YNNKEL, per germline (reference sequence). The CDR3 nucleotides read TGTGCCAGCAGGCCCCGGGACAGACAAAATGAAAAACTGTTTTTT. This encodes CASRPRDRQNEKLFF.

Here the CDR3 DNA reads TGTGCCAGCAGCCTACAGGGGATGGGCAATCAGCCCCAGCATTTT. Translation gives CASSLQGMGNQPQHF. The V call is TRBV6-2 or TRBV6-3, the J call TRBJ1-5, with 7 bases aligning to TRBD1. V dropped 6 bases and J dropped 2; count of bases not matched to a gene: 7. This CDR3 has 15 amino acids. Germline V gene sequence: CDR1 MNHEY, CDR2 SVGEGT.

This clonotype was counted a few times. The J gene is TRBJ2-1, the V gene TRBV5-1, with 8 bases that match TRBD1. The junction had 13 bases not matched to a gene; V was cut back by 4 bases and J by 7 bases. The CDR3 is 16 residues long. The germline CDR1 and CDR2 sequences are SGHRS and YFSETQ. The CDR3 is CASSHETTGVGNEQFF. For the CDR3, the DNA is TGCGCCAGCAGCCACGAAACGACAGGGGTTGGGAATGAGCAGTTCTTC. Using reference TRBV5-1 and TRBJ2-1 for the parts outside the CDR3, the full variable domain is KAGVTQTPRYLIKTRGQQVTLSCSPISGHRSVSWYQQTPGQGLQFLFEYFSETQRNKGNFPGRFSGRQFSNSRSEMNVSTLELGDSALYLCASSHETTGVGNEQFFGPGTRLTVL.

This chain links TRBV20-1 with TRBJ1-6, with TRBD1 matching over 7 bases. Germline CDR1 DFQATT, CDR2 SNEGSKA (reference sequence). There are 15 residues in the CDR3. V gave up 5 bases and J gave up 0 bases; unmatched junction bases: 4. This CDR3 is CSASQGNSYNSPLHF. In DNA form, the CDR3 reads TGCAGTGCTTCACAGGGGAACTCCTATAATTCACCCCTCCACTTT.

The chain uses TRBV20-1 and TRBJ1-6, with unresolved D. CDR1 DFQATT and CDR2 SNEGSKA come from the germline V gene (reference sequence). V shed 6 bases and J shed 3 bases, with 18 bases lying between them. The CDR3 totals 16 residues. CDR3: CSATPPAGVYNSPLHF. Here the CDR3 DNA reads TGCAGTGCCACACCCCCTGCGGGAGTCTATAATTCACCCCTCCACTTT.

This clonotype was observed once. CDR3 sequence: CARVGDGNTIYF. DNA for the CDR3: TGTGCCAGAGTGGGTGATGGAAACACCATATATTTT. The chain joins TRBV12-3 or TRBV12-4 to TRBJ1-3, with D hard to call. With 9 bases removed from V and 3 bases from J, the gap between germline ends came to 9 bases. The CDR3 runs 12 residues.